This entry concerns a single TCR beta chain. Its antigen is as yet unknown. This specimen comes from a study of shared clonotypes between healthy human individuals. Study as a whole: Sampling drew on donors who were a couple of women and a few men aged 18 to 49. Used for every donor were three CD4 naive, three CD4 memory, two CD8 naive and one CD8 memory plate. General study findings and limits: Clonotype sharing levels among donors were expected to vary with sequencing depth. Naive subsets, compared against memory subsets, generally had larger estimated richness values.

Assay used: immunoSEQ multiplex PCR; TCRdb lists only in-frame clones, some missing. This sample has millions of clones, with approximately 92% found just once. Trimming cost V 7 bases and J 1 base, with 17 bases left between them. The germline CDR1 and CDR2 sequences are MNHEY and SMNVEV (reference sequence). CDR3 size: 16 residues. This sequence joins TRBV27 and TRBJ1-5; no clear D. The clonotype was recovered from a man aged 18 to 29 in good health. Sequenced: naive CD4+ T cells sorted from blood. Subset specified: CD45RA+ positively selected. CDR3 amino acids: CASNPTANPSNQPQHF. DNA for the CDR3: TGTGCCAGCAACCCCACGGCCAACCCCAGCAATCAGCCCCAGCATTTT.